The sequence of this T cell receptor beta chain was determined in a study of T-cell memory formation after mild COVID-19. Germline CDR1 is SEHNR and CDR2 is FQNEAQ (reference sequence). V shed 6 bases, J shed 0 bases, and the junction held 10 bases outside the gene matches. The CDR3 runs 16 residues. This clonotype came up a few times. The antigen remains undetermined. From the 5' RACE reads, TCRdb called clonotypes with MiXCR, one entry per CDR3 protein. This table holds 89,000 or so distinct CDR3 sequences, about 13% found once. Study results and limitations: Some SARS-CoV-2-responding clones were already detected in memory before infection. Proof of SARS-CoV-2 specificity was absent for the second-wave clones that crested on day 37.

The sequence derives from a man aged 18-30 years who had mild COVID-19 (a few samples of this study predate the infection). Cell type and time point are not known. The rearrangement uses TRBV7-9 and TRBJ1-2, with 7 bases matching TRBD1. The sequenced material came from PBMCs or a T cell subset sorted from them (not recorded which). The CDR3 coding sequence is TGTGCCAGCAGTCCAGAGGGGGCCTCAGCTAACTATGGCTACACCTTC. Amino acids: CASSPEGASANYGYTF.